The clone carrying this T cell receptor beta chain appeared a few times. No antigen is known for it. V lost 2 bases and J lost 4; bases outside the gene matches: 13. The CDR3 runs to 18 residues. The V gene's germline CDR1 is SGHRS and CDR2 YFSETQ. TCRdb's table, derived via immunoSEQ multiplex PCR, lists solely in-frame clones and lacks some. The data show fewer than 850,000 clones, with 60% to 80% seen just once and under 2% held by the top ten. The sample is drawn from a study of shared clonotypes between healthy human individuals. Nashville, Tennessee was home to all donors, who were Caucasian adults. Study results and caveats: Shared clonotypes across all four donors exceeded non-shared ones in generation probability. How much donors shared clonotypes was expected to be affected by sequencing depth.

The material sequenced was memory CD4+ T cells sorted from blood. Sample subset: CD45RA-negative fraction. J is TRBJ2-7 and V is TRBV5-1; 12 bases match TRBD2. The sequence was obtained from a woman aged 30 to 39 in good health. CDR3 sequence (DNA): TGCGCCAGCAGCTTCCGGGCTAGCGGGAGGGCCAATTCGTACGAGCAGTACTTC. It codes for CASSFRASGRANSYEQYF.